This T cell receptor (beta chain) was profiled in a study of CD8+CD57+ T cells in acquired aplastic anemia. Overall study context: Yields of DNA that came from sorted CD4+ and CD8+ cells averaged about 3 ug.

Concerning this clonotype itself: Its antigen is as yet unknown.

The study, taken as a whole, reports: CD8+ Simpson's diversity did not differ significantly between patients and controls. The same twenty-nine CD8+ CDR3 sequences occurred in patients and in controls.

Those patients picked for sequencing had displayed CD8+CD57+ cell expansion on flow cytometry. Sampling of blood occurred while the patients had still received no therapy. With 5 bases clipped from V and 8 bases from J, the junction kept 9 bases outside the gene matches. This CDR3 spans 15 amino acids. From germline, CDR1 is SGHTA and CDR2 FQGNSA. The template for TCR beta VDJ and CDR3 sequence profiling was genomic DNA. MiXCR, run by TCRdb on the reads, gives a single entry per CDR3 protein. This table holds some 200,000 distinct CDR3 sequences, roughly 45% found once. The sequence was collected from a human donor with aplastic anemia. The genes are TRBV7-2 and TRBJ2-3; 11 bases agree with TRBD2. The source material was sorted CD4+, CD8+, or CD8+CD57+ T cells (not recorded which) from PBMCs. CDR3 protein: CASSPRGLAAPTQYF. The CDR3, as DNA: TGTGCCAGCAGCCCAAGGGGACTAGCGGCCCCTACGCAGTATTTT.